The next 6 T cell receptor beta chains were all read from a single sample in a study of regulatory T cells in long-lasting Graves disease. Arm-PCR of CDR3 regions and iRepertoire HTBI primers were used to build TCR beta libraries. TCRdb re-called the multiplex PCR reads through MiXCR, storing one row per CDR3 protein. The profile shows 400,000 to 550,000 distinct CDR3 sequences, roughly 15% of them singletons. Indicated time point: newly diagnosed GD, antithyroid drugs for less than 3 months. After RNA was extracted from PBMCs, the TCR library was made from it. These data are also associated with another study on T cells in Graves' hyperthyroidism and ophthalmopathy.

The specimen comprised peripheral blood mononuclear cells (PBMCs), sampled at new diagnosis, from a patient treated with antithyroid drugs. Receptor source: a woman aged 18-29 years with Graves disease.

This clonotype has more than one count but fewer than ten. The chain carries TRBV12-3 or TRBV12-4 and TRBJ1-5; 7 bases fit TRBD1. The CDR3 has 14 amino acids. V gave up 6 bases and J gave up 9 bases; unmatched junction bases: 11. The CDR3 DNA reads as TGTGCCAGCAGCCCACCGGGACAGTTAAGGCCCCAGCATTTT. This sequence encodes CASSPPGQLRPQHF.

This clonotype was counted between two and nine times. The chain has TRBV7-6 and TRBJ2-1, with 9 positions matching TRBD2. Germline V gene lookup returns CDR1 SGHVS and CDR2 FNYEAQ. CDR3 length: 16 amino acids. With V trimmed by 3 bases and J by 4 bases, 7 bases remained unmatched. The CDR3 protein is CASSFQVAGEYNEQFF. The CDR3 DNA is TGTGCCAGCAGCTTTCAGGTAGCGGGAGAATACAATGAGCAGTTCTTC. Supplemented by reference TRBV7-6 and TRBJ2-1, the full variable domain reads GAGVSQSPRYKVTKRGQDVALRCDPISGHVSLYWYRQALGQGPEFLTYFNYEAQQDKSGLPNDRFSAERPEGSISTLTIQRTEQRDSAMYRCASSFQVAGEYNEQFFGPGTRLTVL.

This clonotype was seen a few times. CDR3 bases: TGTGCCTGGACCCCGGACATTGGCTACACCTTC. As protein: CAWTPDIGYTF. The rearrangement joins TRBV30 to TRBJ1-2; possible D gene TRBD1, 5 bases. Germline V gene sequence: CDR1 GTSNPN, CDR2 SVGIG (reference sequence). The CDR3 runs 11 residues. The V end was cut by 4 bases, the J end by 7 bases, with 10 bases between.

In its sample, this clonotype was seen a few times. CDR3 in DNA: TGTGCCAGCAGCAGTGGCGGATCGAACACTGAAGCTTTCTTT. This codes for CASSSGGSNTEAFF. The chain links TRBV28 to TRBJ1-1; D is uncertain. This CDR3 has 14 amino acids. Germline values: CDR1 MDHEN, CDR2 SYDVKM. Trimming cost V 6 bases and J 1 base, with 12 bases left between them.

This clonotype was detected only a few times. The rearrangement joins TRBV13 to TRBJ2-1; D is perhaps TRBD2 (5 bases). The CDR3 has 15 amino acids. Trimming pared 1 base from V and 5 bases from J, leaving 12 bases between. The V gene's germline CDR1 is PRHDT and CDR2 FYEKMQ (reference sequence). In nucleotides, the CDR3 is TGTGCCAGCAGCTTAGCTGGACTGGGTCACAATGAGCAGTTCTTC. Translated: CASSLAGLGHNEQFF.

This clonotype was observed a handful of times. V gene TRBV6-1 combines with J gene TRBJ1-4; D remains ambiguous. CDR1 is MNHNS, CDR2 SASEGT, per germline. V lost 8 bases and J lost 5, with 12 bases in between. CDR3 size: 13 residues. The CDR3 here is CASERAGNEKLFF. The CDR3 DNA reads TGTGCCAGCGAAAGAGCAGGAAATGAAAAACTGTTTTTT.